Sequencing of this T cell receptor beta chain was carried out in a study of cytomegalovirus exposure and HLA in healthy donors (dated by TCRdb to about 2017). Study-wide context: An earlier analysis of approximately 590 of the donors reported 250 to 350 Gb of sequence data and around 120 million unique TCR beta sequences from about 179 million T cells. About 280 gigabases of sequencing data and tens of millions of unique TCR sequences were included in an early release covering 550 to 650 HLA-typed donors. Of the roughly 400 genotyped donors, approximately 83% fell in the genetic ancestry cluster associated with self-reported Caucasian donors. The study aimed to test whether cataloging public T cell receptors could reveal signatures of past pathogen exposure. The study profiled the T cell repertoires of hundreds of subjects by immunosequencing and related them to cytomegalovirus serostatus. Along with the approximately 650-subject first cohort, a separate validation cohort of over a hundred different subjects was used. To predict cytomegalovirus infection status, the study brought together high-throughput TCR immunosequencing, statistical association of individual TCRs with disease status, and machine learning. A later analysis re-analyzed previously published TCR beta repertoires from 500 to 700 donors and added high-resolution HLA genotyping to study TCR occurrence patterns. In the later analysis, no new phenotypic data were used to find candidate immune exposures; instead, reliance was placed on TCR beta sequences and their occurrence across donors. To decide whether each TCR beta V gene segment behaved as functional or pseudogenic, an earlier analysis of approximately 620 of the donors relied on high-throughput TCR beta sequencing. Donor age, sex, ethnicity and CMV serostatus were compiled alongside the repertoire data. In a later genetic analysis, genome-wide SNP genotypes for 398 of the 666 donors were used, and that subset was treated as a discovery cohort. All discovery cohort repertoires had been generated using a single sequencing platform. Both class I and class II loci were covered by HLA typing, at four-digit resolution. Typing coverage varied by locus: roughly 629-640 donors for A, B, C, DRB1 and DQB1; approximately 500 for DQA1; about 590 for DPA1; under 490 for DPB1. Five DR-DQ haplotypes were handled as single units for association and clustering, since linkage in the cohort was strong. Across 300 to 400 genotyped donors of the cohort, an average of approximately 240,000 unique TCR beta nucleotide sequences per donor were sequenced, and approximately 17% of those sequences were non-productive.

With respect to this clone: Its antigen is currently not known. Within one base of it there is no much larger clone, and no base qualities were kept.

The research as a whole found: When HLA alleles, especially DR and DQ, strongly co-occurred, TCR associations were difficult to assign to individual alleles. Linkage disequilibrium might explain the correlated functional status among segregating V segments, but an unknown experimental factor could not be ruled out. A later analysis associated 17,000 or so TCR beta sequences with specific HLA alleles at a false discovery rate of 0.05. In a later analysis, most CMV-associated TCR beta chains were found to appear HLA-restricted, with HLA associations seemingly driven largely by CMV exposure. According to a later analysis, TCR association rates differed among HLA loci, with DRB1 alleles showing the most associated TCRs and HLA-C alleles showing the fewest. Some IMGT-functional V segments, including TRBV6-2 and TRBV6-3, could not be distinguished by the 87-base-pair reads and were therefore excluded. Several of the top co-occurrence clusters appeared to be linked to parvovirus B19, influenza, CMV and Epstein-Barr virus, according to a later analysis. Most TCR sequences were seen in very few donors, while some public TCRs were found in many individuals. In a later genetic analysis, fewer N-insertions in productive TCRs were reported among donors in an Asian-associated ancestry cluster than the 666-donor mean. An earlier analysis of roughly 570 of the donors showed that most TCR beta V segments appeared in productive rearrangements either about 87% or about 30% of the time, which broadly matched IMGT annotations. Cytomegalovirus status was reported to be diagnosed by the classifier with high specificity and sensitivity in both the original and validation cohorts. In the study, approximately 160 TCR beta chains were listed as associated with cytomegalovirus. Because counts were too low, about 15 rarely observed V segments, including chromosome 9 orphons, were left out of the earlier analysis of 500 to 750 of the donors. The authors suggested that the approach could potentially be generalized to other disease states and immunological phenotypes. Only TCR beta chains were sequenced in this cohort, and the absence of alpha or paired-chain data limited detectable features. A further reported finding was that TCR beta sequences accurately predicted the HLA-A and HLA-B alleles for most subjects in the first cohort. The only immune exposure information available for the cohort was CMV serostatus. Because some donors lacked HLA typing at each locus, the association tests relied only on the typed subset. A group of highly shared sequence variants was considered likely to be a technical artifact of the sequencing pipeline. Roughly uniform sequencing depth across donors was assumed in presence/absence analyses, although this assumption may not hold. V-gene and J-gene trimming of TCR beta chains was associated with a missense DCLRE1C variant in a later genetic analysis, and the association was replicated in an independent cohort. In a later analysis, HLA-associated TCR beta chains showed more clonal expansion and lower generation probabilities than non-associated chains that were equally common. A few of the identified cytomegalovirus-associated TCR beta chains were confirmed in vitro to be specific for cytomegalovirus antigens.

The cohort consisted of some 670 healthy bone marrow donors. All cohort members were sampled while nominally healthy, although unrecorded immune exposures were likely present. The donor was CMV seronegative and was included in the group of a few hundred seronegative cohort members. Every donor gave a peripheral blood sample, and the peripheral blood mononuclear cells from that sample were used for TCR beta sequencing. The Qiagen DNeasy Blood Extraction Kit was used to extract genomic DNA from the blood cell samples. Per the germline V gene (reference sequence), DFQATT is the CDR1 and SNEGSKA is the CDR2. For this chain, trimming is 5 bases at the V end and 11 bases at the J end, and the number of junction bases without a gene match is 7. The CDR3 numbers 11 residues from cysteine through phenylalanine. Only the CDR3 DNA stays, 33 bases, in frame from base 1. Library creation used the immunoSEQ multiplex PCR assay. The multiplex PCR relied on a mix of 60 forward primers for TCR Vbeta segments and 13 reverse primers for TCR Jbeta segments. A multiplex PCR assay on genomic DNA amplified the CDR3 region of rearranged TCR beta genes. The Illumina HiSeq System was used to sequence the amplified TCR beta libraries as 87-base-pair reads. From the authors' description of their analysis: A later analysis counted some 74 million unique TCR beta chains across the 666 repertoires, and some 11 million of these chains were shared by at least two donors. Raw reads were error-corrected and collapsed into unique sequences by a nearest-neighbor algorithm in which closely related sequences were merged to remove PCR and sequencing errors. To assign V, D and J gene segments, CDR3 sequences were aligned to IMGT reference sequences. For a sequence to be retained, a match of at least six nucleotides was required to both a V gene segment and a J gene segment. Rearrangements were called productive when the CDR3 lacked stop codons and stayed in frame with V and J; all others were non-productive. Following IMGT convention, CDR3 was defined as the stretch from the second conserved V-encoded cysteine to the conserved J-encoded phenylalanine. The earlier analysis of about 590 of the donors excluded sequences that lacked an unambiguous match to a single V gene segment. In an earlier analysis of a few hundred of the donors, V segments were called functional above 56.7% productive rearrangements and were called segregating when the between-donor standard deviation exceeded 5%. A statistical classification framework was built for diagnosing cytomegalovirus status from the catalog of TCR beta chain sequences. A later analysis assigned V and J genes by comparing TCR nucleotide sequences with IMGT/GENE-DB human TR gene sequences. The TCRdist pipeline was used in a later analysis to assign CDR3 sequences and most-parsimonious VDJ recombination scenarios. In a later analysis, each TCR beta chain was defined by its CDR3 amino acid sequence together with its V-gene family, and reads lacking a unique V-gene family were excluded. To address suspected cross-contamination and a sequencing artifact, a later analysis removed around 590 highly shared, low-generation-probability nucleotide sequences. In a later analysis, a clonal expansion index for each public chain was calculated from normalized within-repertoire ranks of inferred template counts. A later analysis computed generation probabilities with a VDJ recombination model fitted to out-of-frame rearrangements, and checked the results against IGoR. A later analysis scored TCR-TCR, TCR-HLA and TCR-CMV co-occurrence with hypergeometric tests, applying a repertoire-size bias correction to TCR pairs. To estimate false discovery rates, a later analysis permuted the HLA or CMV assignments 20 times. In a later analysis, co-occurring TCRs were grouped with DBSCAN, and TCRdist sequence similarity was added when clustering was performed within HLA-allele-positive subsets. Repertoires with fewer than 30,000 or more than 120,000 public chains, plus five repertoires with anomalous nucleotide sharing, were excluded from co-occurrence clustering. The clones in this table, taken by TCRdb from immuneACCESS, are in-frame only. Not every clone is retained; where verified, under half of the shortfall comes from an unresolved V gene, and the cause of the rest is unknown. That table gives V, J and clone size, and the DNA gave D and trimming. The sample table contains about 57,000 clones; only one count was recorded for 83% of them. Roughly 4% of the sample comes from the top ten.

The sample was PBMCs. The chain was built from TRBV20-1 and TRBJ1-1, and TRBD1 matches 8 of the central bases. This clonotype originated in a man in his thirties or forties in good health and CMV-seronegative. For the CDR3, the sequence is CSALGGQEAFF. The DNA sequence follows: TGCAGTGCTCTCGGGGGACAGGAGGCTTTCTTT.